This is a list of T cell receptor beta chains from one sample in a study of T cell repertoires in cytomegalovirus infection. TCRdb recomputed calls from the reads with MiXCR, one row per CDR3 protein. The sample yields 130,000 or so distinct CDR3 sequences, about 6.5% seen once. Specimen: PBMCs. Receptors were obtained from a human donor in good health (CMV status not recorded). Some clones in this sample may be carry-over from other donors' samples. Each CDR3 is given with its conserved first and last residue. The order of the fields is clone size, J gene, V gene, D gene, CDR3 DNA, CDR3 protein. A D gene is named only where the DNA matches it firmly. Clone size is stated in some rows and not others, as once, few, many or a class when expanded.

.	TRBJ2-3	TRBV5-5	.	TGTGCCAGCAGCCCCTTAGGCGGCGGAAGCACAGATACGCAGTATTTT	CASSPLGGGSTDTQYF
.	TRBJ2-1	TRBV29-1	TRBD2	TGCAGCGCCCAAACCAGCGGGGGGAGGAATGAGCAGTTCTTC	CSAQTSGGRNEQFF
many	TRBJ1-5	TRBV28	.	TGTGCCAGCGGCCGGAACCTAAATCAGCCCCAGCATTTT	CASGRNLNQPQHF
.	TRBJ1-1	TRBV7-9	.	TGTGCCAGCAGCTTGAGTTCTCAGGGCACTGAAGCTTTCTTT	CASSLSSQGTEAFF
many	TRBJ1-2	TRBV7-2	.	TGTGCCAGTCAACAGGGATGGGGCTACACCTTC	CASQQGWGYTF
many	TRBJ2-1	TRBV7-2	TRBD2	TGTGCCAGCGCCGGACTAGCGGGGGGGGGGGAGCAGTTCTTC	CASAGLAGGGEQFF
.	TRBJ1-4	TRBV19	TRBD1	TGTGCCAGTAGTATAGCTGGGACAGGGCATGAAAAACTGTTTTTT	CASSIAGTGHEKLFF
many	TRBJ1-2	TRBV3-1	TRBD1	TGTGCCAGCAGCCAATCCCCGGGGACAGGCTATGGCTACACCTTC	CASSQSPGTGYGYTF
many	TRBJ1-1	TRBV7-2	.	TGTGCCAGCAGCTTAGCCCGGGGGACTGAAGCTTTCTTT	CASSLARGTEAFF
many	TRBJ2-4	TRBV7-3	.	TGTGCCAGCAGCTTACCTGGGGGCTTCGGGGCCAAAAACATTCAGTACTTC	CASSLPGGFGAKNIQYF
many	TRBJ1-1	TRBV7-8	TRBD1	TGTGCCAGCAGCCTCGGACAGGGTCAAACTGAAGCTTTCTTT	CASSLGQGQTEAFF
many	TRBJ1-2	TRBV27	.	TGTGCCAGCAGTTCTCAAAGGACGGAATCTAACTATGGCTACACCTTC	CASSSQRTESNYGYTF
many	TRBJ1-5	TRBV7-2	.	TGTGCCAGCAGCTTAGTATCAGGGAATCAGCCCCAGCATTTT	CASSLVSGNQPQHF
many	TRBJ2-3	TRBV5-6	.	TGTGCCAGCAGCCAAAATAGCGGATTCACAGATACGCAGTATTTT	CASSQNSGFTDTQYF
many	TRBJ1-4	TRBV7-9	.	TGTGCCAGCAGCGGATCAAGGGCTAGCGGGGATGAAAAACTGTTTTTT	CASSGSRASGDEKLFF
many	TRBJ2-1	TRBV27	.	TGTGCCAGCGCCACCGGGGGCCCCGCCAGGGAGCAGTTCTTC	CASATGGPAREQFF
many	TRBJ1-2	TRBV28	.	TGTGCCAGCAGTTATCAGGGAAGGGGGGGCTACACCTTC	CASSYQGRGGYTF
many	TRBJ2-1	TRBV12-3/TRBV12-4	TRBD2	TGTGCCAGCAGTTTAACTAGCGGGGCCTACAATGAGCAGTTCTTC	CASSLTSGAYNEQFF